The 21 T cell receptor beta chains listed next were all sequenced from one sample in a study of T cell responses to AZD1222 COVID-19 vaccine (dated by TCRdb to the early 2020s). This specimen's time point label, interpreted: baseline before first vaccination. Library construction relied on the immunoSEQ multiplex PCR assay. TCRdb took over this immuneACCESS table, retaining in-frame rearrangements with V and J assigned. Such tables are incomplete; in checked studies, under half of the missing clones stem from an unresolved V gene, and the remainder is unexplained. This sample has 150,000 to 200,000 clones in its table, and more than 80% of those were observed once. The top ten hold 2.6% of the sample. The sequencing used peripheral blood, collected on day 0 of AZD1222 vaccination. These receptors originate from an adult in good health.

V is TRBV28 and J is TRBJ1-1, with 8 bases lining up with TRBD1. J lost 0 bases, V lost 2 bases, and 8 bases had no gene match. The CDR3 is 17 amino acids. Germline lookup yields CDR1 MDHEN and CDR2 SYDVKM. CDR3 sequence reads: CASSLATRGLVNTEAFF. CDR3 nucleotides: TGTGCCAGCAGTTTAGCCACCAGGGGGCTCGTGAACACTGAAGCTTTCTTT.

V gene TRBV11-3 combines with J gene TRBJ1-1, with D hard to call. V gave up 5 bases and J gave up 4 bases, with 14 bases separating them. This CDR3 has 14 residues. Germline CDR1 SGHNT, CDR2 YENEEA. CDR3 residues: CASSPTGGGTEAFF. The CDR3 DNA follows: TGTGCCAGCAGCCCAACCGGCGGAGGCACTGAAGCTTTCTTT.

The chain couples TRBV30 to TRBJ1-5, with 9 nucleotides matching TRBD1. The length of the CDR3 is 15 residues. Germline CDR1 reads GTSNPN; CDR2 reads SVGIG (reference sequence). V trimming: 0 bases; J trimming: 6 bases; junction bases outside the gene matches: 6. CDR3 nucleotides: TGTGCCTGGAGTGTGAGGGACAGGGTCTCTCAGCCCCAGCATTTT. Its translation is CAWSVRDRVSQPQHF.

V usage is TRBV5-5 and J usage is TRBJ2-7; D gene ambiguous. CDR1 is SGHKS and CDR2 is YYEKEE in the germline V gene (reference sequence). The V and J ends lost 2 bases and 4 bases respectively, with 7 bases between them. The CDR3 consists of 12 residues. In DNA, the CDR3 is TGTGCCAGCAGCTTAGCGAATTACGAGCAGTACTTC. Translation: CASSLANYEQYF.

The rearrangement uses TRBV28 and TRBJ1-2; TRBD1 might be the D (5 bases). Trimming took off 5 bases at V and 5 bases at J, with 12 bases between the two ends. This CDR3 contains 13 residues. The germline gives CDR1 MDHEN, CDR2 SYDVKM. CDR3 sequence reads: CASSGQGGYGYTF. The CDR3 coding sequence is TGTGCCAGCAGTGGCCAGGGTGGATATGGCTACACCTTC.

The gene calls are TRBV30 and TRBJ1-4, with a possible D match to TRBD1 (5 bases). Between the trimmed V and J ends, which lost 5 bases and 8 bases, there was a span of 12 bases. The CDR3 has 12 residues. The V gene's germline CDR1 is GTSNPN and CDR2 SVGIG (reference sequence). The CDR3 protein is CAWRDEKEKLFF. DNA of the CDR3: TGTGCCTGGCGGGACGAGAAGGAAAAACTGTTTTTT.

This chain joins TRBV3-1 (or the pseudogene TRBV3-2) and TRBJ2-1, with 12 bases matching TRBD2. Germline CDR1 reads LGHDT; CDR2 reads YNNKEL (reference sequence). The CDR3 consists of 18 residues. The V segment lost 4 bases and the J segment 9 bases; nucleotides outside the gene matches: 16. This CDR3 is CASSRSLLAGGGGVEQFF. CDR3 DNA: TGTGCCAGCAGCCGCTCATTACTAGCGGGAGGAGGCGGAGTTGAGCAGTTCTTC.

The CDR3 here is CAWTRGSMNTEAFF. CDR3 DNA: TGTGCCTGGACCCGTGGTTCCATGAACACTGAAGCTTTCTTT. The chain links TRBV30 to TRBJ1-1; D ambiguous. The CDR3 extends over 14 amino acids. Trimming stripped 4 bases from V and 0 bases from J, with 12 bases between. The germline V gene has CDR1 GTSNPN and CDR2 SVGIG (reference sequence).

V is TRBV27 and J is TRBJ2-1, with TRBD2 as a possible D gene (6 bases). Per germline, CDR1 MNHEY and CDR2 SMNVEV (reference sequence). This CDR3 is built from 14 residues. V gave up 6 bases and J gave up 6 bases, with 15 bases separating them. CDR3 DNA: TGTGCCAGCAGCCACCGGCGGGGTTCCAATGAGCAGTTCTTC. Encoded protein: CASSHRRGSNEQFF.

CDR3 residues: CAWSLQGLNTEAFF. Written as DNA, the CDR3 is TGTGCCTGGAGTCTTCAGGGCCTGAACACTGAAGCTTTCTTT. The chain employs TRBV30 and TRBJ1-1; D perhaps matches TRBD1 (5 bases). Trimming took 2 bases from V and 0 from J, leaving 10 bases between them. Per the germline V gene, CDR1 is GTSNPN and CDR2 is SVGIG (reference sequence). This CDR3 has 14 residues.

This clone was observed at least ten times. This rearrangement joins TRBV27 to TRBJ2-2, with 8 bases identical to TRBD2. The CDR3 has 14 amino acids. Germline assignment: CDR1 MNHEY and CDR2 SMNVEV (reference sequence). The junction had 4 bases not matched to a gene; V was cut back by 4 bases and J by 6 bases. The CDR3 loop reads CASSSGLAPGELFF. The DNA of the CDR3 is TGTGCCAGCAGTTCCGGACTAGCCCCCGGGGAGCTGTTTTTT.

This clone appeared once. The chain joins TRBV12-3 or TRBV12-4 to TRBJ1-1; 8 nucleotides line up with TRBD1. The CDR3 has 13 residues. The J segment lost 5 bases and the V segment lost 8 bases, leaving 7 bases of the junction unmatched. The CDR3 DNA is TGTGCCAGCCTCCAGGACAGGGTGACTGAAGCTTTCTTT. It yields the protein CASLQDRVTEAFF.

V gene TRBV5-4 combines with J gene TRBJ1-2; D is unclear. V lost 4 bases, J lost 7 bases, and 17 bases lay in between. The CDR3 is 14 amino acids. The germline CDR1 and CDR2 sequences are SGHNT and YYREEE (reference sequence). CDR3 sequence reads: CASSPREGLSGYTF. In DNA, the CDR3 is TGTGCCAGCAGCCCGAGGGAGGGTTTGAGTGGCTACACCTTC.

V is TRBV10-2 and J is TRBJ1-2; D not resolved. The length of the CDR3 is 16 residues. V lost 4 bases and J 2 bases, leaving 17 bases between the germline ends. From germline, CDR1 is WSHSY and CDR2 SAAADI. The CDR3 DNA reads TGCGCCAGCAGTGGCACCCATGGAGGAACAAACTATGGCTACACCTTC. Its translation: CASSGTHGGTNYGYTF.

This chain uses TRBV10-2 with TRBJ1-5, with D unclear. From germline, CDR1 is WSHSY and CDR2 SAAADI. CDR3 length: 13 amino acids. With 8 bases removed from V and 0 bases from J, the gap between germline ends came to 8 bases. The CDR3 here is CASRQNSNQPQHF. The CDR3 region has the DNA TGCGCCAGCCGGCAGAATAGCAATCAGCCCCAGCATTTT.

Comments on this clone: One end of the junction varies from germline; a read error may be responsible. This chain uses TRBV27 with TRBJ1-2; D perhaps matches TRBD1 (6 bases). This CDR3 is built from 11 residues. The V gene's germline CDR1 is MNHEY and CDR2 SMNVEV (reference sequence). CDR3 residues: CATGIDYGYTF. The CDR3 coding sequence is TGCGCCACAGGGATTGACTATGGCTACACCTTC.

This sequence joins TRBV9 and TRBJ1-5, with D possibly being TRBD1 (5 bases). The ends were cut back, 0 bases at V and 0 bases at J, with 7 bases in the middle. This CDR3 has 15 amino acids. Germline CDR1 is SGDLS and CDR2 is YYNGEE. CDR3 amino acids: CASSVARDSNQPQHF. The CDR3, as DNA: TGTGCCAGCAGCGTAGCCAGGGATAGCAATCAGCCCCAGCATTTT.

The genes are TRBV29-1 and TRBJ1-1; D might be TRBD1 (6 bases). Germline V gives CDR1 SQVTM, CDR2 ANQGSEA. Trimming took off 4 bases at V and 2 bases at J, with 11 bases between the two ends. The CDR3 is 13 amino acids. CDR3 sequence: CSVGHRANTEAFF. CDR3 sequence (DNA): TGCAGCGTTGGACACAGGGCAAACACTGAAGCTTTCTTT. Looking up the rest from reference TRBV29-1 and TRBJ1-1 gives the full variable domain: SAVISQKPSRDICQRGTSLTIQCQVDSQVTMMFWYRQQPGQSLTLIATANQGSEATYESGFVIDKFPISRPNLTFSTLTVSNMSPEDSSIYLCSVGHRANTEAFFGQGTRLTVV.

The chain is built from TRBV5-1 and TRBJ1-4; 7 positions match TRBD1. The germline CDR1 and CDR2 sequences are SGHRS and YFSETQ. Losses at the gene ends were 4 bases for V and 7 bases for J; bases not matched to a gene: 16. CDR3 length: 17 amino acids. The CDR3 loop reads CASSPWTGPKESEKLFF. The CDR3, as DNA: TGCGCCAGCAGCCCATGGACAGGACCGAAAGAGAGTGAAAAACTGTTTTTT.

The chain uses TRBV7-8 and TRBJ1-4, with 8 bases identical to TRBD1. This CDR3 region has 15 residues. The germline gives CDR1 SGHVS, CDR2 FQNEAQ. The J segment lost 8 bases and the V segment lost 5 bases, leaving 10 bases of the junction unmatched. The CDR3 sequence is CASSPGTGREEKLFF. The DNA of the CDR3 is TGTGCCAGCAGCCCAGGGACAGGCCGGGAGGAAAAACTGTTTTTT. The whole variable domain, filled in from reference TRBV7-8 and TRBJ1-4, reads GAGVSQSPRYKVAKRGQDVALRCDPISGHVSLFWYQQALGQGPEFLTYFQNEAQLDKSGLPSDRFFAERPEGSVSTLKIQRTQQEDSAVYLCASSPGTGREEKLFFGSGTQLSVL.

The chain is built from TRBV7-9 and TRBJ1-6; D is uncertain. CDR1 and CDR2 (germline): SEHNR, FQNEAQ (reference sequence). This CDR3 has 9 amino acids. V was trimmed by 2 bases and J by 13 bases, leaving 0 bases between them. In DNA, the CDR3 is TGTGCCAGCAGCTTACCCCTCCACTTT. Translating gives CASSLPLHF.